The clone carrying this TCR beta chain was seen many times. V was trimmed by 8 bases and J by 5 bases, leaving 4 bases between them. Germline values: CDR1 MNHNY, CDR2 SVGAGI (reference sequence). This CDR3 contains 10 residues. The whole isolated RNA underwent reverse transcription, so sequencing captured expressed TCRB transcripts. Method: immunoSEQ multiplex PCR; TCRdb's copy keeps in-frame clones and lacks some. The repertoire holds some 150,000 clones, with around 10% as singletons. This entry comes from a study of beta chain features in type 1 diabetes. This receptor was taken from a man between 18 and 35 years old in good health. The material sequenced was central memory CD4+ T cells from blood. This chain joins TRBV6-6 and TRBJ1-5; no firm D call. The CDR3 DNA is TGTGCCAGCGGGGATCAGCCCCAGCATTTT. Translating it yields CASGDQPQHF.